The 11 T cell receptor beta chains presented below share a single source sample, sequenced in a study of cytomegalovirus exposure and HLA in healthy donors. PCR involved 60 Vbeta and 13 Jbeta primers. Produced via immunoSEQ multiplex PCR; TCRdb's table is partial and in-frame only. The table has some 160,000 clones, around 83% seen once. The specimen was PBMCs. All receptors come from a young man in good health and CMV-seropositive.

The chain is built from TRBV29-1 and TRBJ2-1; 8 bases match TRBD1. There are 13 residues in the CDR3. Germline V gives CDR1 SQVTM, CDR2 ANQGSEA. The trim removed 7 bases at V and 6 bases at J, leaving 8 bases unmatched. The CDR3 reads CSARGRGLNEQFF. DNA of the CDR3: TGCAGCGCCCGGGGCAGGGGGCTCAATGAGCAGTTCTTC.

V usage is TRBV13 and J usage is TRBJ1-3; 10 bases map to TRBD1. Germline CDR1 reads PRHDT; CDR2 reads FYEKMQ (reference sequence). V lost 4 bases and J lost 1; bases outside the gene matches: 7. The CDR3 loop spans 17 amino acids. The CDR3 spells CASSYRTGGRSGNTIYF. CDR3 DNA sequence: TGTGCCAGCAGCTATAGGACAGGGGGAAGGTCTGGAAACACCATATATTTT.

This rearrangement joins TRBV11-3 to TRBJ1-3, with TRBD1 as a possible D gene (5 bases). Germline V gene data show CDR1 as SGHNT and CDR2 as YENEEA. V was pared by 5 bases and J by 4 bases, with 24 bases between. The CDR3 spans 18 residues. This CDR3 reads CASSPGRRDGGSGNTIYF. The CDR3 DNA follows: TGTGCCAGCAGCCCAGGGCGGCGGGACGGAGGGTCCGGAAACACCATATATTTT.

This chain's CDR3 is CASSTRQGLDEQFF. The CDR3 nucleotides read TGTGCCAGCAGCACCCGACAGGGTTTGGATGAGCAGTTCTTC. This sequence joins TRBV7-2 and TRBJ2-1, with 7 bases matching TRBD1. With V trimmed by 5 bases and J by 8 bases, 9 bases remained unmatched. Germline V CDR1 and CDR2: SGHTA, FQGNSA. The CDR3 is 14 residues long.

The V call is TRBV10-2, the J call TRBJ1-2, with a weak D call TRBD1 (5 bases). The germline gives CDR1 WSHSY, CDR2 SAAADI. V was shortened by 4 bases and J by 0 bases, with 9 bases between the two germline ends. The CDR3 is made up of 14 amino acids. The CDR3 sequence is CASSGGRPNYGYTF. CDR3 nucleotides: TGCGCCAGCAGTGGGGGCAGGCCTAACTATGGCTACACCTTC.

The genes are TRBV29-1 and TRBJ1-4; a possible D gene is TRBD1 (6 bases). The CDR3 sequence is 12 residues long. The V and J ends lost 4 bases and 7 bases respectively, with 10 bases between them. Germline CDR1 is SQVTM and CDR2 is ANQGSEA. In DNA, the CDR3 is TGCAGCGTTGTTGGGGGGGCTGAAAAACTGTTTTTT. It codes for CSVVGGAEKLFF.

The rearrangement joins TRBV2 to TRBJ2-3; 7 bases fit TRBD2. The V gene end was trimmed by 0 bases and the J gene end by 2 bases; junction bases not matched to a gene: 8. This CDR3 region has 17 residues. Germline V gene lookup returns CDR1 SNHLY and CDR2 FYNNEI. Here the CDR3 reads CASSEALAGALTDTQYF. The CDR3 DNA follows: TGTGCCAGCAGTGAAGCGCTTGCGGGAGCGCTCACAGATACGCAGTATTTT.

The chain carries TRBV5-4 and TRBJ2-3; a weak D match, TRBD1 (5 bases). The V end was cut by 6 bases, the J end by 0 bases, with 11 bases between. Germline CDR1 SGHNT, CDR2 YYREEE (reference sequence). This CDR3 comprises 14 residues. The CDR3 here is CASIPQGSTDTQYF. DNA for the CDR3: TGTGCCAGCATACCCCAGGGAAGCACAGATACGCAGTATTTT. Complete variable domain (other parts from reference TRBV5-4 and TRBJ2-3): ETGVTQSPTHLIKTRGQQVTLRCSSQSGHNTVSWYQQALGQGPQFIFQYYREEENGRGNFPPRFSGLQFPNYSSELNVNALELDDSALYLCASIPQGSTDTQYFGPGTRLTVL.

The chain recombines TRBV9 with TRBJ2-1; 11 bases are a match to TRBD2. The V and J ends lost 4 bases and 5 bases, in that order; junction bases with no gene match: 11. This CDR3 region has 17 residues. Germline V gives CDR1 SGDLS, CDR2 YYNGEE. For the CDR3, the DNA is TGTGCCAGCAGCCTAAGGCCCGGGACTAGCGGTGACAATGAGCAGTTCTTC. It encodes CASSLRPGTSGDNEQFF.

This chain uses TRBV28 with TRBJ2-1; 9 bases align to TRBD2. J lost 2 bases, V lost 10 bases, and 3 bases had no gene match. The CDR3 extends over 13 amino acids. Germline assignment: CDR1 MDHEN and CDR2 SYDVKM. CDR3 in amino acids: CAISSGAYNEQFF. CDR3 bases: TGTGCCATTTCTAGCGGGGCCTACAATGAGCAGTTCTTC.

This clone was detected only once. V gene TRBV6-5 combines with J gene TRBJ1-1, with TRBD1 matching over 7 bases. The CDR3 is 12 amino acids. V dropped 5 bases and J dropped 5; count of bases not matched to a gene: 2. Per germline, CDR1 MNHEY and CDR2 SVGAGI. The CDR3 sequence is CASSTTGTEAFF. Here the CDR3 DNA reads TGTGCCAGCAGTACGACAGGGACTGAAGCTTTCTTT.